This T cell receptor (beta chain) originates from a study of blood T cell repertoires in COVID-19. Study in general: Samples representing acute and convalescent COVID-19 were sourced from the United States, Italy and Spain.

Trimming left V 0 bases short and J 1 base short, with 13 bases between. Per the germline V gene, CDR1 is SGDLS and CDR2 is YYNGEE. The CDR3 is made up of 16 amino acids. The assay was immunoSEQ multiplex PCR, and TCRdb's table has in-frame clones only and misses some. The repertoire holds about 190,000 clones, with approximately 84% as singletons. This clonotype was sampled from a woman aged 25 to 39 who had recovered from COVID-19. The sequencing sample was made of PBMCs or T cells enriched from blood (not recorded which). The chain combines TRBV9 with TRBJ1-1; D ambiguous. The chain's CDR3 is CASSVGKGVGNTEAFF. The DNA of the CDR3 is TGTGCCAGCAGCGTAGGTAAGGGAGTAGGGAACACTGAAGCTTTCTTT.